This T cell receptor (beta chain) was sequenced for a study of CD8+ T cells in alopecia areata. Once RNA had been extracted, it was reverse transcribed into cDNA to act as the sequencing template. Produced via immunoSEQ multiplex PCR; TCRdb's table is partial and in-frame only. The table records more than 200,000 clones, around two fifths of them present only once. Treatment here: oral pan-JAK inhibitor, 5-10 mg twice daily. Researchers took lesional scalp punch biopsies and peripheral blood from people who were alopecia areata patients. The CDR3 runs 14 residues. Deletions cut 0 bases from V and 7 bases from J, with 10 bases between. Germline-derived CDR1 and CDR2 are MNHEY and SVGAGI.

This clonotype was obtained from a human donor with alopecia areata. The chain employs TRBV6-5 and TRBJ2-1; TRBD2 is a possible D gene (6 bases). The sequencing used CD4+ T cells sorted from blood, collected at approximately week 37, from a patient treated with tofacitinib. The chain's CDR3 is CASSYSGGRNEQFF. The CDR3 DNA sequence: TGTGCCAGCAGTTACTCCGGGGGTCGAAATGAGCAGTTCTTC.